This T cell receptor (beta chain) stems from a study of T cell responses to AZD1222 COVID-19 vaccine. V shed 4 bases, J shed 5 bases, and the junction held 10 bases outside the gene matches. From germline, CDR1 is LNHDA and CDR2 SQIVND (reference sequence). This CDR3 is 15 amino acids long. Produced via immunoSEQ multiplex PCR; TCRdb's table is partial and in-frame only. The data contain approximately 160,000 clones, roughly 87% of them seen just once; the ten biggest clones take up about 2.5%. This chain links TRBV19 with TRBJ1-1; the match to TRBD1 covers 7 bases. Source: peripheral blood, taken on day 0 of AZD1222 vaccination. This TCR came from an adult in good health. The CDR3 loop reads CASSKRTGGGTEAFF. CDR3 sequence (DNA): TGTGCCAGTAGTAAAAGGACAGGCGGAGGAACTGAAGCTTTCTTT.